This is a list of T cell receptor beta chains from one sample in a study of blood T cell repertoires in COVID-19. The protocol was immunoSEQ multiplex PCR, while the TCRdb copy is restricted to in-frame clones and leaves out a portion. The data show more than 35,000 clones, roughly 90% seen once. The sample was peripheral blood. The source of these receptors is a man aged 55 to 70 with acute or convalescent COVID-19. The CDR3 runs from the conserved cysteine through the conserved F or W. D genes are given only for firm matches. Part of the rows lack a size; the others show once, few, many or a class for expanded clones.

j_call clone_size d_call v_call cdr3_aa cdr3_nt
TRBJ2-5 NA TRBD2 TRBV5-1 CASSLAGEGETQYF TGCGCCAGCAGCCTCGCGGGGGAGGGAGAGACCCAGTACTTC
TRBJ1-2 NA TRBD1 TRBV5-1 CASSPYSDRRNYGYTF TGCGCCAGCAGCCCATACTCGGACAGGCGGAACTATGGCTACACCTTC
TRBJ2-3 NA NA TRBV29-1 CSVEGTDSTDTQYF TGCAGCGTTGAAGGGACAGATAGCACAGATACGCAGTATTTT
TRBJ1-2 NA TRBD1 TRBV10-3 CAISEPDRADLYGYTF TGTGCCATCAGTGAACCGGACAGGGCTGATCTCTATGGCTACACCTTC
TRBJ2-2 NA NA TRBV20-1 CSASYGNTGELFF TGCAGTGCTAGTTACGGGAACACCGGGGAGCTGTTTTTT
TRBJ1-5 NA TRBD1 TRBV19 CASSSPGQGFGNQPQHF TGTGCCAGTAGTAGCCCGGGACAGGGTTTTGGCAATCAGCCCCAGCATTTT
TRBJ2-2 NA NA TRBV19 CASTRGRTNTGELFF TGTGCCAGTACCCGGGGGAGGACTAATACCGGGGAGCTGTTTTTT
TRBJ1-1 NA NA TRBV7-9 CASSLGREGAFF TGTGCCAGCAGCTTAGGAAGGGAGGGGGCTTTCTTT
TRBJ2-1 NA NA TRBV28 CASGLVGAGEQFF TGTGCCAGCGGATTGGTAGGCGCGGGTGAGCAGTTCTTC
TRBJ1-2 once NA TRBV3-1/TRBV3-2 CASSQDTGANYGYTF TGTGCCAGCAGCCAAGATACGGGAGCTAACTATGGCTACACCTTC